The 27 T cell receptor beta chains in this list originate from one sample, sequenced in a study of cytomegalovirus exposure and HLA in healthy donors. Method: immunoSEQ multiplex PCR; TCRdb's copy keeps in-frame clones and lacks some. The profile shows 100,000 to 150,000 clones, about 88% of them singletons. Sequences were obtained from PBMCs. The source of these receptors is a man aged 25-45 years in good health and CMV-seronegative.

The chain couples TRBV11-2 to TRBJ2-7; D may be TRBD1 (6 bases). This CDR3 has 15 residues. Between the trimmed V and J ends, which lost 5 bases and 0 bases, there was a span of 14 bases. Per the germline V gene, CDR1 is SGHAT and CDR2 is FQNNGV. The CDR3: CASSPRQVSSYEQYF. CDR3 DNA sequence: TGTGCCAGCAGCCCCAGACAGGTGAGCTCCTACGAGCAGTACTTC.

This clone was counted a few times. This chain joins TRBV5-1 and TRBJ2-7, with D maybe TRBD1 (5 bases). From germline, CDR1 is SGHRS and CDR2 YFSETQ. The CDR3 contains 15 residues. The V gene lost 0 bases and the J gene lost 5 bases, with 15 bases spanning the gap. The CDR3 region is CASSLEGASGHEQYF. CDR3 sequence (DNA): TGCGCCAGCAGCTTGGAAGGGGCCTCAGGGCACGAGCAGTACTTC.

The rearrangement uses TRBV29-1 and TRBJ1-1; a weak D match, TRBD1 (5 bases). The CDR3 totals 14 residues. Looked up from germline, CDR1 is SQVTM and CDR2 is ANQGSEA. V was shortened by 1 base and J by 4 bases, with 13 bases between the two germline ends. The CDR3 loop reads CSVEVNWGGTEAFF. The CDR3 DNA reads TGCAGCGTTGAAGTAAACTGGGGCGGCACTGAAGCTTTCTTT.

The gene calls are TRBV30 and TRBJ2-7; 14 positions agree with TRBD2. The CDR3 extends over 16 amino acids. After removal of 2 bases from V and 4 bases from J, the junction contained 7 bases not matched to a gene. Germline V gives CDR1 GTSNPN, CDR2 SVGIG (reference sequence). The CDR3 region has the DNA TGTGCCTGGAGTCGGGGACTAGCGGGAGTGGGTTACGAGCAGTACTTC. This translates into CAWSRGLAGVGYEQYF.

The CDR3 reads CASSFLSGTGSNEQFF. CDR3 in DNA: TGTGCCAGCAGCTTTCTTAGCGGGACGGGTAGCAATGAGCAGTTCTTC. V is TRBV7-2 and J is TRBJ2-1; 8 nucleotides agree with TRBD2. CDR1 is SGHTA, CDR2 FQGNSA, per germline. V lost 3 bases, J lost 6 bases, and 10 bases stayed unmatched. The CDR3 consists of 16 residues.

The rearrangement links TRBV18 to TRBJ2-7; 7 bases line up with TRBD1. The V gene end was trimmed by 1 base and the J gene end by 3 bases; junction bases not matched to a gene: 9. In germline, CDR1 is KGHSH, CDR2 LQKENI. This CDR3 spans 16 amino acids. CDR3 sequence reads: CASSPRLTGNSYEQYF. For the CDR3, the DNA is TGTGCCAGCTCACCACGGCTGACAGGGAATAGCTACGAGCAGTACTTC.

The chain employs TRBV30 and TRBJ2-7; 11 bases agree with TRBD2. Germline-derived CDR1 and CDR2 are GTSNPN and SVGIG (reference sequence). The CDR3 runs to 16 residues. J lost 1 base, V lost 0 bases, and 5 bases had no gene match. The CDR3 DNA sequence: TGTGCCTGGAGTGTACAGCTAGCGGGAGGATCCTACGAGCAGTACTTC. Translated: CAWSVQLAGGSYEQYF.

The rearrangement links TRBV11-2 to TRBJ2-2; 8 bases are shared with TRBD2. CDR3 size: 16 residues. Trimming removed 2 bases from V and 5 bases from J; junction bases left unmatched: 7. CDR1 and CDR2 from the germline V gene are SGHAT and FQNNGV. In DNA form, the CDR3 reads TGTGCCAGCAGCTTAAAACTAGCGGCTCAAACCGGGGAGCTGTTTTTT. Amino acid sequence: CASSLKLAAQTGELFF.

The CDR3 DNA sequence: TGCAGCGTTGAATTATCAGTCAGATTAGTGGCGGGACAGGGTTTAATATCCCAGCATTTT. It is translated as CSVELSVRLVAGQGLISQHF. V gene TRBV29-1 combines with J gene TRBJ1-5; TRBD1 aligns across 9 bases. The V gene's germline CDR1 is SQVTM and CDR2 ANQGSEA. The V segment lost 2 bases and the J segment 11 bases; nucleotides outside the gene matches: 28. This CDR3 spans 20 amino acids.

As to this clone: One end of the junction varies from germline; a read error may be responsible. The sample holds other DNA sequences that translate to the same CDR3. The rearrangement uses TRBV7-2 and TRBJ1-2; TRBD1 matches 8 bases. The germline V gene has CDR1 SGHTA and CDR2 FQGNSA. The CDR3 is 14 amino acids. CDR3 protein: CASSPVRTGSGYTF. The CDR3 DNA is TGTGCCAGCAGCCCCGTTAGGACAGGGAGTGGCTACACCTTT.

This clone was observed a handful of times. The chain recombines TRBV29-1 with TRBJ2-1; D gene ambiguous. In germline, CDR1 is SQVTM, CDR2 ANQGSEA. The ends were cut back, 3 bases at V and 0 bases at J, with 9 bases in the middle. This CDR3 comprises 14 residues. Written as DNA, the CDR3 is TGCAGCGTTGATGAGATTAGCTCCTACAATGAGCAGTTCTTC. Translating it yields CSVDEISSYNEQFF.

The chain couples TRBV6-1 to TRBJ2-7; TRBD2 agrees at 7 bases. Germline CDR1 reads MNHNS; CDR2 reads SASEGT. The V segment lost 9 bases and the J segment 3 bases; nucleotides outside the gene matches: 8. There are 13 residues in the CDR3. The CDR3 loop is CASGAGRSYEQYF. The CDR3 nucleotides read TGTGCCAGTGGAGCGGGACGGAGCTACGAGCAGTACTTC.

This clone has just one count. The V gene is TRBV7-2, the J gene TRBJ1-4, with a tentative D call TRBD1 (6 bases). Germline V lookup: CDR1 SGHTA, CDR2 FQGNSA. Deletions cut 1 base from V and 6 bases from J, with 12 bases between. This CDR3 comprises 15 residues. CDR3 amino acids: CASSLGGRGDEKLFF. In DNA form, the CDR3 reads TGTGCCAGCAGCTTAGGAGGCAGGGGAGATGAAAAACTGTTTTTT. Drawing the rest from reference TRBV7-2 and TRBJ1-4, the complete variable domain is GAGVSQSPSNKVTEKGKDVELRCDPISGHTALYWYRQSLGQGLEFLIYFQGNSAPDKSGLPSDRFSAERTGGSVSTLTIQRTQQEDSAVYLCASSLGGRGDEKLFFGSGTQLSVL.

This chain connects TRBV30 to TRBJ2-1, with TRBD2 matching over 14 bases. The CDR3 sequence is 17 residues long. Germline CDR1 and CDR2: GTSNPN and SVGIG (reference sequence). V shed 5 bases and J 6 bases; nucleotides not matched to a gene: 12. CDR3 in amino acids: CAWENGLAGGLGNEQFF. DNA of the CDR3: TGTGCCTGGGAGAACGGACTAGCGGGAGGTCTGGGCAATGAGCAGTTCTTC.

The V and J genes are TRBV10-2 and TRBJ2-1, with D possibly matching TRBD2 (6 bases). Germline values: CDR1 WSHSY, CDR2 SAAADI. The V gene lost 8 bases and the J gene lost 0 bases, with 17 bases spanning the gap. CDR3 length: 16 amino acids. This CDR3 is CASSPPGASSYNEQFF. The CDR3 DNA reads TGCGCCAGCTCCCCCCCGGGAGCGAGCTCCTACAATGAGCAGTTCTTC.

The chain combines TRBV7-3 with TRBJ1-1, with TRBD1 matching 8 bases. The germline CDR1 and CDR2 sequences are SGHTA and FQGTGA. V lost 3 bases to trimming and J lost 3 bases; unmatched junction nucleotides: 9. The CDR3 extends over 16 amino acids. CDR3 region: CASSLGRGLGYTEAFF. CDR3 DNA sequence: TGTGCCAGCAGCTTGGGCAGGGGGCTTGGGTACACTGAAGCTTTCTTT.

In this sample, this clone turned up once. The genes are TRBV19 and TRBJ1-6, with 7 bases identical to TRBD1. V gave up 11 bases and J gave up 7 bases; unmatched junction bases: 11. The CDR3 is 14 amino acids. The germline V gene encodes CDR1 LNHDA and CDR2 SQIVND (reference sequence). In DNA form, the CDR3 reads TGTGCCTCGAAGTCCGGGACAGAGAATTCACCCCTCCACTTT. This encodes CASKSGTENSPLHF.

The chain uses TRBV11-2 and TRBJ1-3; TRBD1 matches 11 bases. This CDR3 is built from 14 residues. CDR1 is SGHAT, CDR2 FQNNGV, per germline. V gave up 3 bases and J gave up 8 bases; unmatched junction bases: 3. Here the CDR3 reads CASSFGQGAYTIYF. CDR3 nucleotide sequence: TGTGCCAGCAGCTTTGGACAGGGGGCATACACCATATATTTT.

The V call is TRBV7-9, the J call TRBJ1-3; 12 nucleotides agree with TRBD1. The V segment lost 3 bases and the J segment 1 base; nucleotides outside the gene matches: 10. CDR1 and CDR2 (germline): SEHNR, FQNEAQ (reference sequence). The CDR3 totals 19 residues. The CDR3 sequence: CASSLRTGDRGLSGNTIYF. The CDR3 DNA sequence: TGTGCCAGCAGCTTGCGGACGGGGGACAGGGGGCTTTCTGGAAACACCATATATTTT.

The V gene is TRBV5-6, the J gene TRBJ2-1; TRBD1 matches at 8 bases. This CDR3 is built from 16 residues. In germline, CDR1 is SGHDT, CDR2 YYEEEE. Trimming cost V 4 bases and J 3 bases; bases outside gene matches: 9. The CDR3 DNA sequence: TGTGCCAGCAGCCGCGGGACAGGTGACAACTACAATGAGCAGTTCTTC. Protein product: CASSRGTGDNYNEQFF. Filled out from reference TRBV5-6 and TRBJ2-1, the complete variable domain reads DAGVTQSPTHLIKTRGQQVTLRCSPKSGHDTVSWYQQALGQGPQFIFQYYEEEERQRGNFPDRFSGHQFPNYSSELNVNALLLGDSALYLCASSRGTGDNYNEQFFGPGTRLTVL.

The V call is TRBV29-1, the J call TRBJ1-2, with 12 positions matching TRBD1. Germline trimming cut 6 bases from V and 8 bases from J; bases unmatched to any gene: 16. The CDR3 extends over 16 amino acids. Looked up from germline, CDR1 is SQVTM and CDR2 is ANQGSEA. The CDR3 DNA reads as TGCAGCGTCGCCACCGGGACAGGGGGCGATCTAGGAGGCTACACCTTC. Protein: CSVATGTGGDLGGYTF.

The V gene is TRBV18, the J gene TRBJ2-1; 10 positions agree with TRBD2. The length of the CDR3 is 17 residues. The germline CDR1 and CDR2 sequences are KGHSH and LQKENI. V was clipped by 3 bases and J by 4 bases; unmatched bases: 9. CDR3 bases: TGTGCCAGCTCACCTTCTAGCGGGAGATGGGATTACAATGAGCAGTTCTTC. Its translation: CASSPSSGRWDYNEQFF.

The rearrangement uses TRBV7-9 and TRBJ2-1, with 11 bases fitting TRBD2. CDR3 size: 16 residues. Trimming at V came to 0 bases and at J to 10 bases, leaving 8 bases not matched to a gene. Germline-derived CDR1 and CDR2 are SEHNR and FQNEAQ (reference sequence). CDR3 nucleotides: TGTGCCAGCAGCTTAGCGCCCGGGACTAGCGGAACAGAGCAGTTCTTC. Its translation: CASSLAPGTSGTEQFF.

This sequence joins TRBV2 and TRBJ1-1; a weak D match, TRBD1 (6 bases). The germline V gene has CDR1 SNHLY and CDR2 FYNNEI. CDR3 length: 15 residues. V lost 7 bases, J lost 0 bases, and 15 bases lay in between. CDR3 in amino acids: CASMFRGPLNTEAFF. CDR3 in DNA: TGTGCCAGCATGTTCAGGGGACCCCTGAACACTGAAGCTTTCTTT.

This chain links TRBV4-1 with TRBJ1-4; D is unresolved. Germline V gives CDR1 MGHRA, CDR2 YSYEKL. V lost 4 bases to trimming and J lost 8 bases, with 11 bases between them. This CDR3 contains 13 residues. This CDR3 is CASSPNRLEKLFF. CDR3 in DNA: TGCGCCAGCAGCCCTAATCGCCTGGAAAAACTGTTTTTT.

This clone occurred once. The V gene is TRBV19, the J gene TRBJ2-1, with 7 nucleotides matching TRBD2. The CDR3 contains 15 residues. Germline CDR1 is LNHDA and CDR2 is SQIVND (reference sequence). J was trimmed by 5 bases and V by 2 bases; bases with no gene match: 6. The DNA of the CDR3 is TGTGCCAGTAGTATAATGTCTAGCGGAAACAATGAGCAGTTCTTC. As protein: CASSIMSSGNNEQFF.

The rearrangement links TRBV2 to TRBJ2-4, with TRBD2 as a possible D gene (6 bases). Germline CDR1 SNHLY, CDR2 FYNNEI. The V and J ends lost 11 bases and 9 bases respectively, with 20 bases between them. CDR3 length: 13 amino acids. The CDR3 DNA reads TGTGCCTCGCGGGGCCTCACGGAGGGCATTCAGTACTTC. Its translation: CASRGLTEGIQYF.